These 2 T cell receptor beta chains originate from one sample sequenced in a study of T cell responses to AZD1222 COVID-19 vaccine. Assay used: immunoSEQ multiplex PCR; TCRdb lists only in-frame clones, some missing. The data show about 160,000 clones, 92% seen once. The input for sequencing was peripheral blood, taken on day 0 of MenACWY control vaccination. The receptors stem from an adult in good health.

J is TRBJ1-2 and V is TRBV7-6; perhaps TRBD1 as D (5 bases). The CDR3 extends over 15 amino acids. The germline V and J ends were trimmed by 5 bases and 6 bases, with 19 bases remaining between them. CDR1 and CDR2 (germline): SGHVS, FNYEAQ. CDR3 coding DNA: TGTGCCAGCAGCCGAGATGTGGGGGGAAAGGATGGCTACACCTTC. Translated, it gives CASSRDVGGKDGYTF.

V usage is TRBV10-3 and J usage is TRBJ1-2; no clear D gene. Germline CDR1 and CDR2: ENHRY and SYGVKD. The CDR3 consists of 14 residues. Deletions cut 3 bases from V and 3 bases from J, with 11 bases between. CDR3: CAISDGRLDYGYTF. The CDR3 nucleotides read TGTGCCATCAGTGACGGGCGCCTGGACTATGGCTACACCTTC.